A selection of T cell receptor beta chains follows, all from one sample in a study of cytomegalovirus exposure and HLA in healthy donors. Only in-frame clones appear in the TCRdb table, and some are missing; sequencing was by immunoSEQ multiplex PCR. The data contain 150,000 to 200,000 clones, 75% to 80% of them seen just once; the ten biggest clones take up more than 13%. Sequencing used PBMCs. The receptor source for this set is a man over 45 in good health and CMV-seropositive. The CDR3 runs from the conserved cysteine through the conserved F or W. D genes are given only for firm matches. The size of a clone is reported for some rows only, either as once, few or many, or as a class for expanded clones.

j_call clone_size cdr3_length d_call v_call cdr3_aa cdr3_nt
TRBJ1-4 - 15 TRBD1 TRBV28 CASSLPGQGPEKLFF TGTGCCAGCAGTTTACCGGGACAGGGTCCTGAAAAACTGTTTTTT
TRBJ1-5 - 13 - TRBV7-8 CASSLGQNQPQHF TGTGCCAGCAGCTTAGGACAGAATCAGCCCCAGCATTTT
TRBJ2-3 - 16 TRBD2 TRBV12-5 CASGSGSSGVADTQYF TGTGCTAGTGGTTCCGGGAGTAGCGGGGTGGCAGATACGCAGTATTTT
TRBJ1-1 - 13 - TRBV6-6 CASSFDKRTEAFF TGTGCCAGCAGTTTTGATAAGCGCACTGAAGCTTTCTTT
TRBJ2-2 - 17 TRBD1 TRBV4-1 CASSQDRNRGVTGELFF TGCGCCAGCAGCCAAGATAGGAACAGGGGGGTCACCGGGGAGCTGTTTTTT
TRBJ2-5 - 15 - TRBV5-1 CASTLIGLYQETQYF TGCGCCAGCACCCTCATTGGACTCTACCAAGAGACCCAGTACTTC
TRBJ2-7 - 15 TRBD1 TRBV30 CAWSVGTGRIAGQYF TGTGCCTGGAGTGTCGGGACAGGGAGGATTGCAGGGCAGTACTTC
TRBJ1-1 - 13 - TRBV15 CATSREEEGAAFF TGTGCCACCAGCAGAGAGGAGGAGGGTGCGGCTTTCTTT
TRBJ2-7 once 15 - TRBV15 CATSRDAAGTNEQYF TGTGCCACCAGCAGAGATGCCGCAGGGACAAACGAGCAGTACTTC
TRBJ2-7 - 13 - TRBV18 CASSPDTIYEQYF TGTGCCAGCTCACCGGACACTATTTACGAGCAGTACTTC
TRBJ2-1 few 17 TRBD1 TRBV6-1 CASSETPGTGVGNEQFF TGTGCCAGCAGTGAAACTCCAGGGACAGGGGTTGGGAATGAGCAGTTCTTC
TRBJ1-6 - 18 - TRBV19 CATGSRIRSGRGESPLHF TGTGCCACAGGCTCCCGCATCCGATCTGGCAGGGGAGAGTCACCCCTCCACTTT
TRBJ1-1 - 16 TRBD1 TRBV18 CASSLKTGVSGTEAFF TGTGCCAGCTCCCTAAAGACAGGGGTGAGTGGCACTGAAGCTTTCTTT
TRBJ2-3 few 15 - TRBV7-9 CASSSRTPSTDTQYF TGTGCCAGCAGCTCTCGGACACCTAGCACAGATACGCAGTATTTT
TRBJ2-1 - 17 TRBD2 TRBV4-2 CASSQDSPGLARNEQFF TGTGCCAGCAGCCAAGATTCCCCGGGACTAGCTAGGAATGAGCAGTTCTTC
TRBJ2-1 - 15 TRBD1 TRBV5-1 CASFLPGQGESGQFF TGCGCCAGTTTCCTACCGGGACAGGGGGAGTCGGGGCAGTTCTTC
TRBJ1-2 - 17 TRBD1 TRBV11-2 CASSSLRSGTGDSGYTF TGTGCCAGCAGCTCCCTTCGATCTGGGACAGGGGACTCTGGCTACACCTTC
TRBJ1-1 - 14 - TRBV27 CASSLYPEAYEAFF TGTGCCAGCAGTTTATACCCCGAGGCGTATGAAGCTTTCTTT
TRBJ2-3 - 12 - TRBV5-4 CASSLSTDTQYF TGTGCCAGCAGCTTGTCAACAGATACGCAGTATTTT
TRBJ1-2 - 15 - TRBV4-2 CASSQDSYNQGGYTF TGTGCCAGCAGCCAAGATTCGTACAATCAGGGAGGCTACACCTTC